One TCR beta chain is described in this entry. These data come from a study of cytomegalovirus exposure and HLA in healthy donors. A multiplex PCR was run with 60 Vbeta primers and 13 Jbeta primers. The method was immunoSEQ multiplex PCR; TCRdb's version includes in-frame clones alone and lacks a portion of them. Here the sample spans tens of thousands of clones, under 80% being singletons. This sequence was found in a man aged 35-49 years in good health and CMV-seronegative. Sequenced input: PBMCs.

The CDR3 spells CASSLVAGEGYEQYF. CDR3 DNA: TGTGCCAGCAGCTTGGTAGCAGGGGAGGGCTACGAGCAGTACTTC. The chain joins TRBV5-4 to TRBJ2-7; a possible D gene is TRBD2 (7 bases). This CDR3 contains 15 residues. Germline loops: CDR1 SGHNT, CDR2 YYREEE (reference sequence). Trimming shortened V by 0 bases and J by 3 bases, and 13 bases separated the two germline ends. The whole variable domain, remainder taken from reference TRBV5-4 and TRBJ2-7, is ETGVTQSPTHLIKTRGQQVTLRCSSQSGHNTVSWYQQALGQGPQFIFQYYREEENGRGNFPPRFSGLQFPNYSSELNVNALELDDSALYLCASSLVAGEGYEQYFGPGTRLTVT.